This T cell receptor beta chain was documented in a study of post-analysis software for immune sequencing data. General study points: About five TRBV segments appeared more often in patients than in controls, and TRBV5-6, TRBV5-1 and TRBV20-1 were among these.

This clonotype was observed a few times. What it binds is not known. The CDR3 contains 14 residues. CDR1 and CDR2 (germline): SGHTA, FQGNSA. Deletions cut 2 bases from V and 5 bases from J, with 12 bases between. TCR beta libraries were prepared from cDNA with unique molecular identifiers. TCRdb recomputed calls from the PCR reads with MiXCR, one row per CDR3 protein. Of fewer than 850,000 distinct CDR3 sequences listed, roughly 27% were seen once; the top ten hold around 0.6%. The sequenced material came from blood. This sequence originates from a girl aged 5 to 17 with multiple sclerosis. This sequence joins TRBV7-2 and TRBJ2-5; tentatively, D is TRBD1 (5 bases). CDR3 DNA: TGTGCCAGCAGCTTAACGCAGGGTTGGGAGACCCAGTACTTC. Its protein product is CASSLTQGWETQYF.